These 23 T cell receptor beta chains were all obtained from the same sample, sequenced in a study of CD8 T cells in Susac syndrome. Random hexamers were used to reverse transcribe the RNA input (roughly 0.5 to 1 ug). One entry per CDR3 protein, called by TCRdb with MiXCR from the immunoSEQ multiplex PCR reads. The sample gives more than 150,000 distinct CDR3 sequences, about 90% of which show up once; approximately 0.082% is in the top ten. Sequencing input: CD4+ T cells from PBMCs. These receptors all stem from a human donor in good health.

The chain couples TRBV3-1 to TRBJ1-6; 10 bases line up with TRBD1. The germline V gene encodes CDR1 LGHDT and CDR2 YNNKEL (reference sequence). V was clipped by 3 bases and J by 4 bases; unmatched bases: 0. The length of the CDR3 is 15 residues. In DNA form, the CDR3 reads TGTGCCAGCAGCCAGGGACAGGGGTATAATTCACCCCTCCACTTT. Protein product: CASSQGQGYNSPLHF.

In this sample, this clonotype turned up once. The chain is built from TRBV7-2 and TRBJ1-5; D is uncertain. V was shortened by 2 bases and J by 0 bases, with 8 bases between the two germline ends. The CDR3 spans 15 residues. Germline CDR1 and CDR2: SGHTA and FQGNSA. CDR3 nucleotides: TGTGCCAGCAGCTTAAACAGACATAGCAATCAGCCCCAGCATTTT. Translating gives CASSLNRHSNQPQHF. Full variable domain (rest looked up from reference TRBV7-2 and TRBJ1-5): GAGVSQSPSNKVTEKGKDVELRCDPISGHTALYWYRQSLGQGLEFLIYFQGNSAPDKSGLPSDRFSAERTGGSVSTLTIQRTQQEDSAVYLCASSLNRHSNQPQHFGDGTRLSIL.

This sequence joins TRBV20-1 and TRBJ1-5, with D hard to call. V lost 6 bases and J lost 4, with 13 bases in between. Per the germline V gene, CDR1 is DFQATT and CDR2 is SNEGSKA (reference sequence). This CDR3 has 13 amino acids. CDR3 in DNA: TGCAGTGCAAAGAGGGCAGCTAATCAGCCCCAGCATTTT. The encoded protein is CSAKRAANQPQHF.

The chain uses TRBV6-2 or TRBV6-3 and TRBJ2-1; D not certain. The germline CDR1 and CDR2 sequences are MNHEY and SVGEGT. The CDR3 is 15 amino acids. V was pared by 4 bases and J by 4 bases, with 14 bases between. CDR3 in DNA: TGTGCCAGCAGTTCGAGGCGACCCGCTTACAATGAGCAGTTCTTC. This encodes CASSSRRPAYNEQFF.

V usage is TRBV12-3 or TRBV12-4 and J usage is TRBJ2-4; D possibly matches TRBD1 or TRBD2 (6 bases each). CDR3 size: 16 residues. Trimming took 2 bases from V and 0 from J, leaving 11 bases between them. CDR3 sequence: CASSLYGGEAKNIQYF. DNA for the CDR3: TGTGCCAGCAGTTTATACGGGGGCGAAGCCAAAAACATTCAGTACTTC.

About this clonotype itself: At one end the junction does not follow the germline gene, possibly because of a read error. The chain carries TRBV11-2 and TRBJ1-1; 7 bases line up with TRBD1. This CDR3 comprises 14 residues. Germline CDR1 reads SGHAT; CDR2 reads FQNNGV. CDR3 loop: CASSPRGGNAEAFF. CDR3 coding DNA: TGTGCCAGCAGCCCCAGGGGGGGGAACGCTGAAGCTTTCTTT. Drawing the rest from reference TRBV11-2 and TRBJ1-1, the complete variable domain is EAGVAQSPRYKIIEKRQSVAFWCNPISGHATLYWYQQILGQGPKLLIQFQNNGVVDDSQLPKDRFSAERLKGVDSTLKIQPAKLEDSAVYLCASSPRGGNAEAFFGQGTRLTVV.

This clonotype was picked up one time. V and J are TRBV11-2 and TRBJ2-4; D perhaps matches TRBD1 (6 bases). V lost 6 bases and J 4 bases, leaving 13 bases between the germline ends. CDR1 is SGHAT and CDR2 is FQNNGV in the germline V gene. This CDR3 is built from 14 residues. In nucleotides, the CDR3 is TGTGCCAGCAGGGGATGGACAGCGAAAAACATTCAGTACTTC. It translates to CASRGWTAKNIQYF.

V is TRBV5-1 and J is TRBJ2-2; the D gene is possibly TRBD1 (6 bases). The CDR3 covers 15 residues. Germline CDR1 and CDR2: SGHRS and YFSETQ. V shed 9 bases and J shed 0 bases, with 15 bases lying between them. The CDR3 is CATARDNANTGELFF. CDR3 coding DNA: TGCGCCACCGCCCGGGACAACGCGAACACCGGGGAGCTGTTTTTT.

The chain uses TRBV4-3 and TRBJ1-2, with 9 bases lining up with TRBD1. V shed 2 bases and J 3 bases; nucleotides not matched to a gene: 4. CDR1 LGHNA and CDR2 YSLEER come from the germline V gene. There are 15 residues in the CDR3. CDR3 in amino acids: CASSQLQGADYGYTF. As DNA, the CDR3 is TGCGCCAGCAGCCAACTACAGGGGGCTGACTATGGCTACACCTTC.

The rearrangement uses TRBV11-2 and TRBJ2-5, with 10 bases matching TRBD2. CDR1 and CDR2 (germline): SGHAT, FQNNGV. The CDR3 contains 15 residues. With 4 bases clipped from V and 5 bases from J, the junction kept 7 bases outside the gene matches. CDR3 loop: CASSSGLAVGETQYF. CDR3 in DNA: TGTGCCAGCAGCTCCGGACTAGCGGTGGGGGAGACCCAGTACTTC.

This rearrangement joins TRBV5-4 to TRBJ1-3; tentative D call: TRBD1 (5 bases). CDR1 is SGHNT, CDR2 YYREEE, per germline (reference sequence). The CDR3 spans 14 residues. V dropped 3 bases and J dropped 3 bases, with 10 bases sitting between them. The CDR3 protein is CASSSGGGGNTIYF. In DNA form, the CDR3 reads TGTGCCAGCAGCTCTGGGGGGGGTGGAAACACCATATATTTT.

This chain links TRBV27 with TRBJ1-2; 7 nucleotides align to TRBD1. The germline V gene has CDR1 MNHEY and CDR2 SMNVEV (reference sequence). The CDR3 spans 15 residues. J lost 3 bases, V lost 5 bases, and 9 bases had no gene match. Here the CDR3 reads CASSPRQGRDYGYTF. The DNA for the CDR3 is TGTGCCAGCAGTCCTCGACAGGGACGGGACTATGGCTACACCTTC.

The genes are TRBV29-1 and TRBJ1-5; D ambiguous. The germline V and J ends were trimmed by 7 bases and 1 base, with 14 bases remaining between them. This CDR3 is built from 14 residues. From germline, CDR1 is SQVTM and CDR2 ANQGSEA. The CDR3 sequence is CSGIRSGSNQPQHF. For the CDR3, the DNA is TGCAGCGGAATTAGGTCCGGAAGCAATCAGCCCCAGCATTTT.

The chain couples TRBV12-3 or TRBV12-4 to TRBJ1-1; no definite D call. This CDR3 contains 11 residues. V was clipped by 6 bases and J by 8 bases, with 10 bases between them. CDR3 DNA sequence: TGTGCCAGCAGACCCGTCCAGGAAGCTTTCTTT. Encoded protein: CASRPVQEAFF.

The rearrangement links TRBV5-1 to TRBJ2-3; possible D gene TRBD2, 6 bases. The CDR3 is 15 residues long. Per the germline V gene, CDR1 is SGHRS and CDR2 is YFSETQ. The germline V and J ends were trimmed by 3 bases and 0 bases, with 11 bases remaining between them. For the CDR3, the DNA is TGCGCCAGCAGCTCCGGACTACCTAGCACAGATACGCAGTATTTT. It codes for CASSSGLPSTDTQYF. Drawing the rest from reference TRBV5-1 and TRBJ2-3, the complete variable domain is KAGVTQTPRYLIKTRGQQVTLSCSPISGHRSVSWYQQTPGQGLQFLFEYFSETQRNKGNFPGRFSGRQFSNSRSEMNVSTLELGDSALYLCASSSGLPSTDTQYFGPGTRLTVL.

The chain recombines TRBV5-4 with TRBJ2-1; D is ambiguous. The germline V gene has CDR1 SGHNT and CDR2 YYREEE (reference sequence). Trimming took 4 bases from V and 4 from J, leaving 3 bases between them. The CDR3 covers 11 residues. This CDR3 is CASSIYNEQFF. CDR3 DNA sequence: TGTGCCAGCAGCATTTACAATGAGCAGTTCTTC.

J is TRBJ2-2 and V is TRBV5-4; D not certain. The germline V and J ends were trimmed by 0 bases and 6 bases, with 9 bases remaining between them. The CDR3 extends over 14 amino acids. CDR1 is SGHNT, CDR2 YYREEE, per germline (reference sequence). The CDR3 region is CASSLVGFSGELFF. In DNA, the CDR3 is TGTGCCAGCAGCTTGGTCGGTTTTTCCGGGGAGCTGTTTTTT.

The rearrangement uses TRBV4-3 and TRBJ2-7; 7 bases are shared with TRBD1. Unmatched junction bases numbered 10, after V lost 2 bases and J lost 3 bases. This CDR3 has 16 residues. Germline V gene sequence: CDR1 LGHNA, CDR2 YSLEER. This CDR3 reads CASSQKPQGVGYEQYF. CDR3 coding DNA: TGCGCCAGCAGCCAAAAACCCCAGGGGGTGGGCTACGAGCAGTACTTC.

V is TRBV10-3 and J is TRBJ2-7; D may be TRBD2 (7 bases). Trimming shortened V by 8 bases and J by 5 bases, and 19 bases separated the two germline ends. There are 14 residues in the CDR3. Germline V lookup: CDR1 ENHRY, CDR2 SYGVKD. DNA of the CDR3: TGTGCCATCGGGGAAGGCGGGGGCCTCGACGAGCAGTACTTC. It is translated as CAIGEGGGLDEQYF.

V and J are TRBV7-2 and TRBJ2-1; D might be TRBD1 (6 bases). Per the germline V gene, CDR1 is SGHTA and CDR2 is FQGNSA. V was clipped by 6 bases and J by 8 bases, with 17 bases between them. CDR3 length: 14 amino acids. The DNA of the CDR3 is TGTGCCAGCAGACGACGGACAGTGAGCGATGAGCAGTTCTTC. This gives the protein CASRRRTVSDEQFF. The full variable domain, completed using reference TRBV7-2 and TRBJ2-1, is GAGVSQSPSNKVTEKGKDVELRCDPISGHTALYWYRQSLGQGLEFLIYFQGNSAPDKSGLPSDRFSAERTGGSVSTLTIQRTQQEDSAVYLCASRRRTVSDEQFFGPGTRLTVL.

This clonotype was counted a few times. The chain carries TRBV7-2 and TRBJ2-2, with D maybe TRBD1 (6 bases). Trimming pared 7 bases from V and 5 bases from J, leaving 17 bases between. Germline CDR1 and CDR2: SGHTA and FQGNSA. CDR3 length: 15 amino acids. The CDR3 sequence is CASTYQGSLTGELFF. The CDR3 DNA reads as TGTGCCAGCACCTACCAGGGGAGTTTGACCGGGGAGCTGTTTTTT.

This chain joins TRBV28 and TRBJ2-2; D assignment may be TRBD1 or TRBD2 (6 bases each). V lost 8 bases, J lost 6 bases, and 19 bases lay in between. The CDR3 runs 15 residues. The V gene's germline CDR1 is MDHEN and CDR2 SYDVKM. The DNA of the CDR3 is TGTGCCAGCGGCCCGAGGGGGGCGTGGGCCGGGGAGCTGTTTTTT. This codes for CASGPRGAWAGELFF. Filled out from reference TRBV28 and TRBJ2-2, the complete variable domain reads DVKVTQSSRYLVKRTGEKVFLECVQDMDHENMFWYRQDPGLGLRLIYFSYDVKMKEKGDIPEGYSVSREKKERFSLILESASTNQTSMYLCASGPRGAWAGELFFGEGSRLTVL.

The chain combines TRBV3-1 with TRBJ2-5; 8 positions match TRBD2. Trimming took 1 base from V and 3 from J; bases not matched to a gene: 7. The CDR3 loop spans 16 amino acids. Looked up from germline, CDR1 is LGHDT and CDR2 is YNNKEL (reference sequence). The CDR3 DNA reads as TGTGCCAGCAGCCAAGGGTGGGGGACTAGAGAAGAGACCCAGTACTTC. Translated: CASSQGWGTREETQYF.